This T cell receptor beta chain was found in a study of blood T cell repertoires in COVID-19. Study details: PBMCs, B-cell-depleted T cells, or T cells were the source of the cDNA or gDNA that made up the material.

Trimming pared 5 bases from V and 6 bases from J, leaving 14 bases between. The germline V gene has CDR1 SGHTA and CDR2 FQGNSA. The CDR3 has 14 residues. Original analysis: Researchers report that nucleated cell counts were estimated from reference gene primer amplification. Measured with immunoSEQ multiplex PCR; TCRdb has only the in-frame clones, and not every one. V, J and clone size reflect that table, while D and trimming were determined from the DNA. Found here are some 180,000 clones, 82% of them singletons; the top ten hold approximately 7.8%. The TCR sequence derives from a woman aged 55 to 70 with COVID-19, enrolled during active disease. The chain combines TRBV7-2 with TRBJ2-1; perhaps TRBD2 as D (6 bases). The source material was peripheral blood. The CDR3 region has the DNA TGTGCCAGCAGCCAGGACTATGGATCCAATGAGCAGTTCTTC. This gives the protein CASSQDYGSNEQFF.